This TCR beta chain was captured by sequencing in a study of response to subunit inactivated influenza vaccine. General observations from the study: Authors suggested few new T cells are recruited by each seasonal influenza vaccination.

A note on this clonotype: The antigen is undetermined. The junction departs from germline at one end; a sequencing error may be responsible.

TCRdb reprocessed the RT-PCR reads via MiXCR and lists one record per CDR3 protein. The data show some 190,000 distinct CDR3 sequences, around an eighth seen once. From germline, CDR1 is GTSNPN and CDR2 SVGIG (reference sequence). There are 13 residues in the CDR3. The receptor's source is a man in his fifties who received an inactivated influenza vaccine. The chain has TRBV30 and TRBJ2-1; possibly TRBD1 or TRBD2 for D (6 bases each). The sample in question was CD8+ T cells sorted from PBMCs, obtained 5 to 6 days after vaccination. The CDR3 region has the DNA TGTGCCTGGAGTGTACTGGTGCAGGGGACTCAGCTCTTC. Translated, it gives CAWSVLVQGTQLF.